The rows below give T cell receptor beta chains drawn from one sample of a study of T cell responses to AZD1222 COVID-19 vaccine. Measured with immunoSEQ multiplex PCR; TCRdb has only the in-frame clones, and not every one. The sample includes 80,000 or so clones, nearly 85% of them seen just once. The sample was peripheral blood, taken on day 0 of AZD1222 vaccination. The receptors stem from an adult in good health. Each CDR3 is given without its conserved first and last residue.

CDR3: ASSSFPDTQY
V: TRBV7-2
J: TRBJ2-3

CDR3: ASRHQRDTEAF
V: TRBV4-1
J: TRBJ1-1

CDR3: ASSILPGGEQY
V: TRBV19
J: TRBJ2-7

CDR3: ASSSTGLSTDTQY
V: TRBV7-3
J: TRBJ2-3

CDR3: ASSLVSSGGYNEQF
V: TRBV5-5
J: TRBJ2-1

CDR3: ASSPHRGGYT
V: TRBV12-3/TRBV12-4
J: TRBJ1-2

CDR3: ASSQVLAGGSTGELF
V: TRBV4-1
J: TRBJ2-2

CDR3: SASRRLAGGYEQY
V: TRBV20-1
J: TRBJ2-7

CDR3: ASSDQGYSTDTQY
V: TRBV9
J: TRBJ2-3

CDR3: ACINGGSYNSPLH
V: TRBV30
J: TRBJ1-6

CDR3: ASSLSGYEQY
V: TRBV7-9
J: TRBJ2-7

CDR3: SARDTGELF
V: TRBV29-1
J: TRBJ2-2

CDR3: ASSFRGTGGELF
V: TRBV5-8
J: TRBJ2-2

CDR3: ASSLGGMAGGQETQY
V: TRBV4-1
J: TRBJ2-5

CDR3: ASSLVLGTGELF
V: TRBV7-9
J: TRBJ2-2

CDR3: ASSLTGGYGYT
V: TRBV27
J: TRBJ1-2

CDR3: ASRRLAGAGGELF
V: TRBV2
J: TRBJ2-2

CDR3: ASSLEQGYAAGELF
V: TRBV5-1
J: TRBJ2-2

CDR3: ASSHGGLASTDTQY
V: TRBV5-4
J: TRBJ2-3

CDR3: ASSLELLAVEQF
V: TRBV5-4
J: TRBJ2-1

CDR3: ASSGPTLNTEAF
V: TRBV9
J: TRBJ1-1

CDR3: ASSLRSSGANVLT
V: TRBV7-2
J: TRBJ2-6

CDR3: ASSEFGGGSYGYT
V: TRBV6-1
J: TRBJ1-2

CDR3: ASSLVALAEAF
V: TRBV7-2
J: TRBJ1-1